Each of the 11 T cell receptor beta chains below was sequenced from the same sample in a study of CD8 T cells in Susac syndrome. An input of roughly 0.5 to 1 ug of RNA was subjected to reverse transcription using random hexamers. From the immunoSEQ multiplex PCR reads, TCRdb called clonotypes with MiXCR, one entry per CDR3 protein. This sample has 150,000 to 200,000 distinct CDR3 sequences; 85% to 95% occur once, and the top ten carry 0.16%. Sequencing used CD8+ T cells from PBMCs. These receptors were collected from a human donor with multiple sclerosis.

This chain links TRBV28 with TRBJ2-2; D ambiguous. The CDR3 is 15 amino acids. Germline assignment: CDR1 MDHEN and CDR2 SYDVKM. The V end lost 3 bases, the J end lost 4 bases, and 12 bases lay between the germline ends. CDR3 nucleotide sequence: TGTGCCAGCAGTTTCTGCCAGCGATGCACCGGGGAGCTGTTTTTT. It codes for CASSFCQRCTGELFF.

This clonotype was counted between two and nine times. V gene TRBV20-1 combines with J gene TRBJ1-1, with a tentative D call TRBD1 (5 bases). Germline V lookup: CDR1 DFQATT, CDR2 SNEGSKA (reference sequence). CDR3 size: 12 residues. V was pared by 7 bases and J by 1 base, with 10 bases between. The CDR3 here is CSVSRGNTEAFF. CDR3 nucleotides: TGCAGTGTTTCGAGGGGGAACACTGAAGCTTTCTTT.

This clonotype was detected once. V gene TRBV29-1 combines with J gene TRBJ1-1; D is unresolved. Trimming left V 7 bases short and J 3 bases short, with 15 bases between. CDR3 size: 13 residues. Germline V gene data show CDR1 as SQVTM and CDR2 as ANQGSEA. CDR3 in DNA: TGCAGCGGGGTCTACCGGGATTACACTGAAGCTTTCTTT. The encoded protein is CSGVYRDYTEAFF.

V is TRBV6-5 and J is TRBJ2-7, with TRBD1 matching 11 bases. The junction had 8 bases not matched to a gene; V was cut back by 6 bases and J by 4 bases. Germline V gene sequence: CDR1 MNHEY, CDR2 SVGAGI. The CDR3 extends over 15 amino acids. The CDR3 bases are TGTGCCAGCAGCAACGATGGGACAGGGGGTTACGAGCAGTACTTC. Translating gives CASSNDGTGGYEQYF.

The chain uses TRBV19 and TRBJ1-1; TRBD1 aligns across 8 bases. This CDR3 contains 14 residues. Germline V gene sequence: CDR1 LNHDA, CDR2 SQIVND (reference sequence). The trim removed 2 bases at V and 4 bases at J, leaving 3 bases unmatched. The CDR3 nucleotides read TGTGCCAGTAGTATAACAGGGGGGACCACTGAAGCTTTCTTT. Translated, it gives CASSITGGTTEAFF.

The chain couples TRBV5-1 to TRBJ1-1, with 7 nucleotides matching TRBD1. J gave up 8 bases and V 4 bases, and 11 bases lay outside the gene matches. Germline V CDR1 and CDR2: SGHRS, YFSETQ. The CDR3 is 14 amino acids. The CDR3 sequence: CASSPDRQGVEAFF. The DNA of the CDR3 is TGCGCCAGCAGCCCTGACCGACAGGGCGTAGAAGCTTTCTTT. Based on the CDR3 plus reference TRBV5-1 and TRBJ1-1, the full variable domain is KAGVTQTPRYLIKTRGQQVTLSCSPISGHRSVSWYQQTPGQGLQFLFEYFSETQRNKGNFPGRFSGRQFSNSRSEMNVSTLELGDSALYLCASSPDRQGVEAFFGQGTRLTVV.

The chain has TRBV9 and TRBJ1-1, with D possibly matching TRBD1 (5 bases). The V gene's germline CDR1 is SGDLS and CDR2 YYNGEE. The CDR3 has 12 residues. Trimming cost V 7 bases and J 1 base, with 8 bases left between them. As DNA, the CDR3 is TGTGCCAGCGGGGCGGCGAACACTGAAGCTTTCTTT. This encodes CASGAANTEAFF.

The rearrangement links TRBV21-1 to TRBJ1-2; no DNA check was done on the table's D call, TRBD1. TRBV21-1 is designated a pseudogene. The CDR3 covers 17 residues. CDR3: CASTVDRDPNSNYGYTF. The CDR3 DNA reads as TGTGCCAGCACTGTGGACAGGGACCCCAACTCTAACTATGGCTACACCTTC.

This chain uses TRBV13 with TRBJ2-7; 12 nucleotides agree with TRBD1. Germline V gives CDR1 PRHDT, CDR2 FYEKMQ (reference sequence). The V segment lost 4 bases and the J segment 5 bases; nucleotides outside the gene matches: 9. The CDR3 spans 16 residues. The CDR3 coding sequence is TGTGCCAGCAGCTGGACCCCGGGACAGGGGGCCCACGAGCAGTACTTC. This translates into CASSWTPGQGAHEQYF.

The table lists this clonotype with a count of one. This chain links TRBV30 with TRBJ2-3, with 7 nucleotides matching TRBD1. This CDR3 has 16 amino acids. Trimming cost V 3 bases and J 2 bases; bases outside gene matches: 11. Germline CDR1 reads GTSNPN; CDR2 reads SVGIG (reference sequence). The CDR3 DNA follows: TGTGCCTGGAGCCTTGACAGGGAACGGAACACAGATACGCAGTATTTT. It translates to CAWSLDRERNTDTQYF.

This clonotype was seen only once. The chain combines TRBV7-8 with TRBJ1-1; D perhaps matches TRBD1 (6 bases). V was pared by 2 bases and J by 6 bases, with 13 bases between. Germline lookup yields CDR1 SGHVS and CDR2 FQNEAQ. This CDR3 has 14 residues. This chain's CDR3 is CASSLLGARAEAFF. The CDR3, as DNA: TGTGCCAGCAGCTTACTGGGGGCGAGGGCTGAAGCTTTCTTT.